The 2 T cell receptor beta chains below were found in one sample sequenced in a study of blood T cell repertoires in COVID-19. TCRdb keeps only in-frame clones here, not all; method: immunoSEQ multiplex PCR. Of just over 250,000 clones detected, 75% to 95% appear once; the ten largest clones hold approximately 2.5%. The sequenced material came from peripheral blood. The receptor source for this set is a young adult with COVID-19, enrolled during active disease.

CDR3 residues: CASSQGSNTGELFF. In DNA, the CDR3 is TGTGCCAGCAGCCAGGGGAGTAACACCGGGGAGCTGTTTTTT. The gene calls are TRBV7-9 and TRBJ2-2; TRBD1 might be the D (6 bases). The length of the CDR3 is 14 residues. CDR1 SEHNR and CDR2 FQNEAQ come from the germline V gene (reference sequence). The V gene lost 5 bases and the J gene lost 2 bases, with 9 bases spanning the gap.

The V gene is TRBV13, the J gene TRBJ1-1, with 7 positions matching TRBD1. The CDR3 spans 16 residues. J gave up 1 base and V 5 bases, and 10 bases lay outside the gene matches. Germline V gene lookup returns CDR1 PRHDT and CDR2 FYEKMQ (reference sequence). The CDR3 here is CASSSSGTDRNTEAFF. The CDR3 coding sequence is TGTGCCAGCAGCAGTAGTGGGACAGATCGGAACACTGAAGCTTTCTTT.